Detailed here is one T cell receptor beta chain. This clone was counted only a few times. It has no known antigen specificity. Per-nucleotide qualities are absent, and no much larger clonotype sits a single base away. The sample comes from a study of OX40 agonist ivuxolimab in advanced cancers. In the study overall: Ivuxolimab was an agonistic, fully human IgG2 monoclonal antibody directed against OX40 (CD134), a costimulatory receptor. Intravenous ivuxolimab was administered to patients every 2 weeks at six dose levels: 0.01, 0.1, 0.3, 1.5, 3 and 10 mg/kg. Among the approximately 54 dose-escalation patients, approximately 20 had hepatocellular carcinoma, about 15 melanoma, 9 renal cell carcinoma and 9 head and neck cancer. A male proportion of around 80% and a mean age of approximately 61 years, ranging from about 20 to 80, were recorded for the dose-escalation cohort. Prior anti-PD-1, anti-PD-L1 or anti-CTLA-4 therapy was permitted, and approximately 41% of dose-escalation patients had received checkpoint inhibitors. Partial responses were achieved by three dose-escalation patients, of whom one had hepatocellular carcinoma and two had cutaneous melanoma. Peripheral TCRbeta sequencing was intended to test whether TCR sequence diversity was altered and clonal T-cell expansion was caused by ivuxolimab. The monotherapy dose-escalation portion (N ≈ 52 patients) of the phase I ivuxolimab trial is reported in the paper. Broad study findings and their caveats: At doses from 0.1 to 3.0 mg/kg, clonal expansion was seen in both CD4+ and CD8+ blood T cells between baseline and week 6. Low levels of normalized T-cell clonal expansion were also seen in some patients who did not respond. On average, CD8+ T cells showed more expanded clones than CD4+ T cells after ivuxolimab. In the 0.1-3.0 mg/kg groups, partial responders were among the patients with the lowest normalized peripheral clonal expansion, particularly in CD8+ T cells. Antigen specificity was not determined for the clonally expanded peripheral T cells.

Patients with a history of autoimmune disease or receiving systemic immunosuppression were excluded from the trial. Peripheral blood for TCR sequencing was collected from all dose cohorts at baseline, on cycle 4 day 1, and on cycle 7 day 1. Samples came from an open-label, multicenter, first-in-human phase I dose-escalation trial of ivuxolimab. Adults with locally advanced or metastatic head and neck squamous cell, hepatocellular, melanoma or renal cell carcinoma were enrolled in the trial. Before TCR sequencing, CD4+ T cells and CD8+ T cells from peripheral blood were sorted into separate populations. To sequence the TCRbeta CDR3 region, genomic DNA was isolated from the sorted cells. The immunoSEQ Assay was used to sequence the TCRbeta CDR3 regions. The table comes from immuneACCESS by way of TCRdb, which keeps in-frame sequences with V and J called. Part of the clones is missing from these tables; in studies checked, under half for an unresolved V gene and the rest for unknown reasons. The table for this sample lists approximately 47,000 clones; around nine tenths of them were counted only once. Around 1.8% of the sample lies in the top ten.

Reading from cysteine to phenylalanine, the CDR3 counts 11 amino acids. CDR3 DNA only is kept here, 33 bases in frame from base 1. Deletion took 5 bases off V and 3 bases off J, with a span of 7 bases between the germline ends. The germline V gene (reference sequence) gives CDR1 as DFQATT and CDR2 as SNEGSKA. Recombination connected TRBV20-1 to TRBJ1-2, with a tentative D gene TRBD1 over 5 matching bases. The clonotype comes from an adult with an advanced solid tumor such as melanoma, head and neck, liver or kidney cancer. The specimen was CD4+ or CD8+ T cells sorted from blood, collected in a trial of the OX40 agonist ivuxolimab. The bases read TGCAGTGCTCAACAGGACTATGGCTACACCTTC. Translated, it gives CSAQQDYGYTF.